The rows below give T cell receptor beta chains drawn from one sample of a study of CD8 T cells in ankylosing spondylitis. TCRdb reprocessed the 5' RACE reads with MiXCR, giving one entry per CDR3 protein. The sample records 250,000 to 300,000 distinct CDR3 sequences, 15% to 20% being singletons. The sequenced material came from blood, either unsorted or a sorted T cell fraction (not recorded which). The receptors stem from a male donor with ankylosing spondylitis or in good health (not recorded which). Both conserved end residues are part of each CDR3. The order of the fields is V gene, J gene, D gene, clone size, CDR3 DNA, CDR3 protein. A D gene is named only where the DNA matches it firmly. Expanded clones are given a class, and other clones once, few, many or no size at all.

>TRBV6-5|TRBJ1-1|.|many
TGTGCCAGCAGTTACGATAGGCATTTGGGCGAAACTGAAGCTTTCTTT
CASSYDRHLGETEAFF
>TRBV18|TRBJ1-1|.|.
TGTGCCAGCTCACTGTTGAGTGACACTGAAGCTTTCTTT
CASSLLSDTEAFF
>TRBV7-2|TRBJ2-3|TRBD2|.
TGTGCCAGCAGCTCGGAGCGGGGGGCGAGCACAGATACGCAGTATTTT
CASSSERGASTDTQYF
>TRBV3-1|TRBJ1-3|TRBD1|.
TGTGCCAGCAGCCAAGCTGGACAGGGTGGAAACACCATATATTTT
CASSQAGQGGNTIYF
>TRBV15|TRBJ2-1|.|.
TGTGCCACCAGCAGAGAATATGGAATCGATGAGCAGTTCTTC
CATSREYGIDEQFF
>TRBV19|TRBJ2-4|.|.
TGTGCCAGTAGTCGGACCTGGGGAGACATTCAGTACTTC
CASSRTWGDIQYF
>TRBV3-1|TRBJ1-1|.|few
TGTGCCAGCAGTCTAGTTCCGGAAGTGAACACTGAAGCTTTCTTT
CASSLVPEVNTEAFF
>TRBV20-1|TRBJ1-2|.|.
TGCAGTCTCCGGGGGAAGGACTATGGCTACACCTTC
CSLRGKDYGYTF
>TRBV3-1|TRBJ2-4|TRBD1|few
TGTGCCAGCAGCCACCGGGACAGAAAAGCCAAAAACATTCAGTACTTC
CASSHRDRKAKNIQYF
>TRBV9|TRBJ2-6|.|few
TGTGCCAGCAGCGTAGATACTGGGGCCAACGTCCTGACTTTC
CASSVDTGANVLTF
>TRBV7-5|TRBJ1-1|.|.
.
CISVPEAEDRGTEAFF
>TRBV5-1|TRBJ2-1|TRBD2|few
TGCGCCAGCAGCTTGGGGACTAGCGGGAGAGCTTACAATGAGCAGTTCTTC
CASSLGTSGRAYNEQFF
>TRBV6-5|TRBJ2-5|.|.
TGTGCCAGCAGTTACTCGAATCTCGGAGAGACCCAGTACTTC
CASSYSNLGETQYF
>TRBV9|TRBJ2-1|TRBD2|.
TGTGCCAGCACCCCGGGGACTAGCGGGAGTGTGGATGAGCAGTTCTTC
CASTPGTSGSVDEQFF
>TRBV20-1|TRBJ2-3|TRBD1|.
TGCAGTGGACAGGGCACAAGGGATACGCAGTATTTT
CSGQGTRDTQYF
>TRBV7-2|TRBJ1-2|TRBD1|.
TGTGCCAGCAGCTGGGGACAGGGGAAGGGCTATGGCTACACCTTC
CASSWGQGKGYGYTF
>TRBV28|TRBJ2-3|.|many
TGTGCCAGCAGTTTCGACCCAGTGGGTGTGGGCACAGATACGCAGTATTTT
CASSFDPVGVGTDTQYF
>TRBV12-3/TRBV12-4|TRBJ2-3|.|few
TGTGCCAGCAGTTTGGTAGGGAGCAGCACAGATACGCAGTATTTT
CASSLVGSSTDTQYF
>TRBV6-1|TRBJ1-5|.|.
TGTGCCATCGATCAGCCCCAGCATTTT
CAIDQPQHF
>TRBV5-1|TRBJ2-1|.|.
TGCGCCAGCAGCTTGGTGGCTATCGATGAGCAGTTCTTC
CASSLVAIDEQFF
>TRBV19|TRBJ2-5|.|few
TGTGCCAGTAGTATGGGACGGGAAGAGACCCAGTACTTC
CASSMGREETQYF
>TRBV12-3/TRBV12-4|TRBJ1-5|TRBD1|few
TGTGCCAGCACTCAGACAGGGCTCGTCAATCAGCCCCAGCATTTT
CASTQTGLVNQPQHF
>TRBV9|TRBJ2-5|.|.
TGTGCCAGCAGCCCAGACGGATACGGGGGGCGAGAGACCCAGTACTTC
CASSPDGYGGRETQYF
>TRBV5-1|TRBJ2-2|TRBD1|many
TGCGCCAGCAGCTGGACAGGGTCGACCACCGGGGAGCTGTTTTTT
CASSWTGSTTGELFF